The source of this T cell receptor beta chain is a study of blood T cell repertoires in COVID-19. Whole-study context: Specimens from acute and convalescent COVID-19 originated in the United States, Italy and Spain. Nucleic acid was either cDNA or gDNA, and it came from T cells, B-cell-depleted T cells, or PBMCs.

There are 15 residues in the CDR3. Per the germline V gene, CDR1 is MDHEN and CDR2 is SYDVKM. The V segment lost 4 bases and the J segment 2 bases; nucleotides outside the gene matches: 6. The cohort comprised adults aged roughly 18 to 95 years residing in 24 US areas. Participants had their cohort set by participant-reported clinical history. Sequenced by immunoSEQ multiplex PCR; TCRdb stores in-frame clones only, minus some. The repertoire holds roughly 300,000 clones, with 65% to 90% as singletons. The sequence was obtained from a woman between 40 and 55 years old with acute COVID-19. The J gene is TRBJ2-7, the V gene TRBV28, with 9 bases identical to TRBD2. Sequencing input: PBMCs or T cells enriched from blood (not recorded which). CDR3 region: CASSSLSGSPYEQYF. Here the CDR3 DNA reads TGTGCCAGCAGTTCCCTTAGCGGGAGCCCCTACGAGCAGTACTTC.